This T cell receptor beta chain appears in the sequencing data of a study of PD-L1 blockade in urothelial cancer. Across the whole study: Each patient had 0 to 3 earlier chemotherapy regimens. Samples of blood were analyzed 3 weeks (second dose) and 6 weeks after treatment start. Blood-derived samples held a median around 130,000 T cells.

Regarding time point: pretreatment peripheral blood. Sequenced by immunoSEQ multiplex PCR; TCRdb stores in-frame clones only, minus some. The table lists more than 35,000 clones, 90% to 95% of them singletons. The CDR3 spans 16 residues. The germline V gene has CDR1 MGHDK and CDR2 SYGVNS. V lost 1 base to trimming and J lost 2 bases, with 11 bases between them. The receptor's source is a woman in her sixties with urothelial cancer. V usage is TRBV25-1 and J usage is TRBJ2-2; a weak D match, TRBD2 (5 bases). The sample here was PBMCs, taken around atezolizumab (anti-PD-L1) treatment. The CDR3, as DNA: TGTGCCAGCAGTGAATTTAGCGTTAGTAACACCGGGGAGCTGTTTTTT. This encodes CASSEFSVSNTGELFF. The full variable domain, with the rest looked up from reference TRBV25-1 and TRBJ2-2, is EADIYQTPRYLVIGTGKKITLECSQTMGHDKMYWYQQDPGMELHLIHYSYGVNSTEKGDLSSESTVSRIRTEHFPLTLESARPSHTSQYLCASSEFSVSNTGELFFGEGSRLTVL.